This T cell receptor beta chain derives from a study of T cell responses to AZD1222 COVID-19 vaccine. Background on the study: It was second doses at about 4 or about 12 weeks that were pooled.

CDR1 and CDR2 from the germline V gene are KGHDR and SFDVKD. Trimming took 0 bases from V and 3 from J, leaving 14 bases between them. The CDR3 is 17 residues long. As concerns this clone: The antigen is unknown.

Study-wide results and limits: Spike-wide coverage was observed for vaccine-associated CD4 TCRs, with dominant responses at 160-218 and 743-854.

Libraries were prepared by immunoSEQ multiplex PCR; TCRdb keeps only in-frame clonotypes and omits some of them. The sample lists under 200,000 clones, 90% occurring once. V usage is TRBV24-1 and J usage is TRBJ2-1; D is perhaps TRBD1 or TRBD2 (6 bases each). Sample: peripheral blood, taken on day 0 of AZD1222 vaccination. The TCR comes from an adult in good health. CDR3 sequence: CATSDLGEDRYYNEQFF. The CDR3 nucleotides are TGTGCCACCAGTGATTTGGGGGAGGACAGATACTACAATGAGCAGTTCTTC.